This T cell receptor beta chain is drawn from a study of T cells in Graves' hyperthyroidism and ophthalmopathy. Study results and caveats: The blood repertoire included most of the expanded thyroid clonotypes above 0.001.

Diagnosing involved the use of clinical symptoms, serum thyroxine and TRAb, thyroid ultrasound and orbital computed tomography. This clonotype was recorded at least ten times. Its antigen is as yet unknown. Researchers amplified the TCR beta CDR3 regions from RNA transcripts. Initially, a first-round RT-PCR of the TCR CDR3 employed the HTBI primer set. From the multiplex PCR reads, TCRdb called clonotypes with MiXCR, one entry per CDR3 protein. This sample has nearly 750,000 distinct CDR3 sequences, with just over 35% found just once. The CDR3 extends over 13 amino acids. Germline-derived CDR1 and CDR2 are MNHEY and SVGEGT. V shed 6 bases and J shed 1 base, with 7 bases lying between them.

The chain combines TRBV6-2 or TRBV6-3 with TRBJ1-3; D is uncertain. The sample comprised blood. This TCR was recovered from a woman in her 40s with Graves' hyperthyroidism. The CDR3 DNA is TGTGCCAGCAGCGCGTATTCTGGAAACACCATATATTTT. The encoded protein is CASSAYSGNTIYF.